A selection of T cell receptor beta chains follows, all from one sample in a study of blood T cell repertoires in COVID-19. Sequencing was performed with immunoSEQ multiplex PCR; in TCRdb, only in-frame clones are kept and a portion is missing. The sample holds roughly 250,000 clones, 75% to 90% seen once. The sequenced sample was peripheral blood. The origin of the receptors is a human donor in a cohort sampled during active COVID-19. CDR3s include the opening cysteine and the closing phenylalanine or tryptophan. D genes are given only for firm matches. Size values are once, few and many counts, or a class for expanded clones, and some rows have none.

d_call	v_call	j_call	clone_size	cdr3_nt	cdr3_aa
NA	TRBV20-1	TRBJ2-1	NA	TGCAGTGCTTTTATATACAATGAGCAGTTCTTC	CSAFIYNEQFF
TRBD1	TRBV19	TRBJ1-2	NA	TGTGCCAGTAGGGGACAGGGTAACTATGGCTACACCTTC	CASRGQGNYGYTF
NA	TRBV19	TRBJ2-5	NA	TGTGCCAGTAGTATCTCGGGGGGCCGGAAGACCCAGTACTTC	CASSISGGRKTQYF
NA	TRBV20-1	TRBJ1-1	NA	TGCAGTCCCCAGGTAAGCACTGAAGCTTTCTTT	CSPQVSTEAFF
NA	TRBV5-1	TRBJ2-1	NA	TGCGCCAGCAGCTTGAGCGGGACAGGACACAATGAGCAGTTCTTC	CASSLSGTGHNEQFF
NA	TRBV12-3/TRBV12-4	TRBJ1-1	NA	TGTGCCAGCGCCGCACTTGTGAACACTGAAGCTTTCTTT	CASAALVNTEAFF
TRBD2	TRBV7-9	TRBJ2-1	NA	TGTGCCAGCAGCCTAGACGTTAGCGGGGCAACAAATGAGCAGTTCTTC	CASSLDVSGATNEQFF
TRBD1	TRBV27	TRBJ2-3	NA	TGTGCCAGCAGCCAATGGGACAGGGGCACAGATACGCAGTATTTT	CASSQWDRGTDTQYF
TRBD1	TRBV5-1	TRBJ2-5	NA	TGCGCCAGCACGCCCGGGACAGGGGAGGAGACCCAGTACTTC	CASTPGTGEETQYF
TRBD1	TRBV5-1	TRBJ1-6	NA	TGCGCCAGCAGTGCGACAGGGTTTAATTCACCCCTCCACTTT	CASSATGFNSPLHF
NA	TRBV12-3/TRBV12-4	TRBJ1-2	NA	TGTGCCAGCACCCGGAACTATGGCTACACCTTC	CASTRNYGYTF
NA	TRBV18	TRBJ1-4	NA	TGTGCCAGCTCACCGGGGAGAGGGGAAAAACTGTTTTTT	CASSPGRGEKLFF
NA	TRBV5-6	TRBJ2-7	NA	TGTGCCAGCAGCTTGGGACTCGTTTTCGAGCAGTACTTC	CASSLGLVFEQYF
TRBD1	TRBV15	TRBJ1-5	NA	TGTGCCACCAGCAGACTGGGTCCCCCAGGGGGTGTGAGCAATCAGCCCCAGCATTTT	CATSRLGPPGGVSNQPQHF
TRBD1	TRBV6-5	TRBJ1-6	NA	TGTGCCAGCAGACCGGGACAGGGGCATTCACCCCTCCACTTT	CASRPGQGHSPLHF
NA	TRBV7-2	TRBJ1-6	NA	TGTGCCAGCAGCCGGGACTCCCTAATGTCTTCACCCCTCCACTTT	CASSRDSLMSSPLHF
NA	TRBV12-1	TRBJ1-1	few	TGTGCCAGCAGCCCCCCCTCCCCAGGGTTTGAAACTGAAGCTTTCTTT	CASSPPSPGFETEAFF
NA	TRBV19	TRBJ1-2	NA	TGTGCCAGTAGTATGGTCCGAGGGGAGGGCTATGGCTACACCTTC	CASSMVRGEGYGYTF
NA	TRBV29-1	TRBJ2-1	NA	TGCAGCGTTGCCCGGCAGGGGAATGAGCAGTTCTTC	CSVARQGNEQFF
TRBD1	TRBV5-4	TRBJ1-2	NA	TGTGCCAGCAGCCGGGCCGGGACAGGGCATTATGGCTACACCTTC	CASSRAGTGHYGYTF
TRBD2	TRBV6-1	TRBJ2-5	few	TGTGCCAGCAGTGGGGGACTAGCGGGAGATGGAGAGACCCAGTACTTC	CASSGGLAGDGETQYF
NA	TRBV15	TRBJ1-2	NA	TGTGCCACCAGCAGAGAAAAGGGGGTCACTTATGGCTACACCTTC	CATSREKGVTYGYTF
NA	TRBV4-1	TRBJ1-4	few	TGCGCCAGCAGCCAAGGGACAACTCGTGAAAGGTTTTTT	CASSQGTTRERFF
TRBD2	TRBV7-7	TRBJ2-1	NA	TGTGCTAGCAGCCCAAGCAGTCTAGCGGGGGGCCTCGACTACAATGAGCAGTTCTTC	CASSPSSLAGGLDYNEQFF
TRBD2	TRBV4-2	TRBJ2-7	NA	TGTGCCAGCAGCCCTGGGACTAGCGGGAGCCGATACGAGCAGTACTTC	CASSPGTSGSRYEQYF
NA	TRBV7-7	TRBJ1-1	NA	TGTGCTAGCAGCCCGGGGGTCCTTGTGAACACTGAAGCTTTCTTT	CASSPGVLVNTEAFF
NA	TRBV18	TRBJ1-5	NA	TGTGCCAGCTCACTCTCCAGTTATCAGCCCCAGCATTTT	CASSLSSYQPQHF
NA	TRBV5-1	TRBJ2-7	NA	TGCGCCAGCAGCTTGGCCAATGGAGGAGGCGAGCAGTACTTC	CASSLANGGGEQYF
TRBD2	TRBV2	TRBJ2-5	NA	TGTGCCAGCAGAGAAAGACTAGCCCAAGAGACCCAGTACTTC	CASRERLAQETQYF
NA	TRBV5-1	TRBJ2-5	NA	TGCGCCAGCAGCCCCCGGGGTGGCGGGATGGAGACCCAGTACTTC	CASSPRGGGMETQYF
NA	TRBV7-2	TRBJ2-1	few	TGTGCCAGCAGCTTATGGGCGGGTGCTGGCCATGAGCAGTTCTTC	CASSLWAGAGHEQFF
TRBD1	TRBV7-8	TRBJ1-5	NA	TGTGCCAGCAGCTTAGGGGACAGGGGGCGCCGGAGCAATCAGCCCCAGCATTTT	CASSLGDRGRRSNQPQHF
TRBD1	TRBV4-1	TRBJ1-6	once	TGCGCCAGCAGCCAGACAGGGGAGGGGTCACCCCTCCACTTT	CASSQTGEGSPLHF